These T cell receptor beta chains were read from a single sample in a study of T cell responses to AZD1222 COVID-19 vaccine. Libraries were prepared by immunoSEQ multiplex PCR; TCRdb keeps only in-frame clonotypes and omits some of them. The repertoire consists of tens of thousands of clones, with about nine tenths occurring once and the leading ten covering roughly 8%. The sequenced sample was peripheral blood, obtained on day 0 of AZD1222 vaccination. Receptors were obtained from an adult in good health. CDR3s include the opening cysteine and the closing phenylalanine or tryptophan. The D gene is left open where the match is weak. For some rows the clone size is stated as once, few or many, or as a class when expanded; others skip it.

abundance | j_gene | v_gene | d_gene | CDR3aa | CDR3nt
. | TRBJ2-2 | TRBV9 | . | CASSVGWPPNTGELFF | TGTGCCAGCAGCGTTGGATGGCCGCCGAACACCGGGGAGCTGTTTTTT
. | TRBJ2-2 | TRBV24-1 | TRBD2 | CATSDLSGRGFTGELFF | TGTGCCACCAGTGATCTGAGCGGGAGGGGTTTCACCGGGGAGCTGTTTTTT
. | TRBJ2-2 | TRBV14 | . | CASSQDLGELFF | TGTGCCAGCAGCCAAGATCTCGGGGAGCTGTTTTTT
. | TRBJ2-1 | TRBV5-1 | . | CASSFEAGTYNEQFF | TGCGCCAGCAGCTTTGAGGCGGGAACCTACAATGAGCAGTTCTTC
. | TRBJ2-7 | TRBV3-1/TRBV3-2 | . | CASSQARTYEQYF | TGTGCCAGCAGCCAAGCCAGAACCTACGAGCAGTACTTC
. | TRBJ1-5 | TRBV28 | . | CATSPPGGSIHQPQHF | TGTGCCACCTCTCCCCCGGGGGGGTCGATTCATCAGCCCCAGCATTTT
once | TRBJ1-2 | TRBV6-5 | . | CASSRTIGNDGYTF | TGTGCCAGCAGCCGAACGATAGGCAACGATGGCTACACCTTC
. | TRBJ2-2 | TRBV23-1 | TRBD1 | CASSLIGTGGPTGELFF | TGCGCCAGCAGCTTAATCGGGACAGGGGGGCCAACCGGGGAGCTGTTTTTT
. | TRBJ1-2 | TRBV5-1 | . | CASSLAGVDGYTF | TGCGCCAGCAGCTTGGCCGGGGTTGACGGCTACACCTTC
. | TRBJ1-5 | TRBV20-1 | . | CSASKGRVTQPQHF | TGCAGTGCTAGTAAGGGCAGGGTCACTCAGCCCCAGCATTTT
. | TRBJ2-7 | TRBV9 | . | CASSVGPGLTNYEQYF | TGTGCCAGCAGCGTCGGCCCGGGACTGACCAACTACGAGCAGTACTTC
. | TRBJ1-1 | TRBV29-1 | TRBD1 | CSVYPTTGDPMNTEAFF | TGCAGCGTATACCCAACAACAGGGGACCCCATGAACACTGAAGCTTTCTTT
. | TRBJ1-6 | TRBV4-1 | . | CASSQDNQGGGYNSPLHF | TGCGCCAGCAGCCAAGATAACCAGGGTGGGGGCTATAATTCACCCCTCCACTTT
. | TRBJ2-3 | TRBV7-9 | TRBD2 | CASSGLAGPTDTQYF | TGTGCCAGCAGCGGACTAGCGGGGCCCACAGATACGCAGTATTTT
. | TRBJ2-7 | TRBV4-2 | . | CASSQEGGDSSYEQYF | TGTGCCAGCAGCCAAGAGGGGGGAGACAGCTCCTACGAGCAGTACTTC
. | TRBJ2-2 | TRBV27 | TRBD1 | CASSFKQGDTGELFF | TGTGCCAGCAGTTTCAAACAGGGGGACACCGGGGAGCTGTTTTTT
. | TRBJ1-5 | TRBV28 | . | CASSLGFSNQPQHF | TGTGCCAGCAGTTTAGGGTTTAGCAATCAGCCCCAGCATTTT
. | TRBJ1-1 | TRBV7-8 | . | CASSLGGATEAFF | TGTGCCAGCAGCTTAGGGGGGGCCACTGAAGCTTTCTTT
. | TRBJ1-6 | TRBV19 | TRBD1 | CASSMAGTGRDSPLHF | TGTGCCAGTAGTATGGCCGGGACAGGGAGGGATTCACCCCTCCACTTT
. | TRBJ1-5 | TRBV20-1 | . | CSASGTLNQPQHF | TGCAGTGCTAGTGGCACTCTGAATCAGCCCCAGCATTTT
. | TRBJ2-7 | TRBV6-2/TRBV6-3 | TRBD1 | CASSISGTGSYEQYF | TGTGCCAGCAGTATTTCCGGGACAGGCTCCTACGAGCAGTACTTC
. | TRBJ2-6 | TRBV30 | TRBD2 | CAWSDGTSGGGANVLTF | TGTGCCTGGAGTGACGGTACTAGCGGAGGTGGGGCCAACGTCCTGACTTTC
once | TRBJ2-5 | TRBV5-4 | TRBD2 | CASSLGLAGEETQYF | TGTGCCAGCAGCTTGGGGCTAGCGGGAGAAGAGACCCAGTACTTC
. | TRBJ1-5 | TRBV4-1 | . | CASSQALRSGDQPQHF | TGCGCCAGCAGCCAAGCTTTAAGGAGTGGGGATCAGCCCCAGCATTTT
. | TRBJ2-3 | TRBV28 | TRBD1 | CASSFGRLGQLTDTQYF | TGTGCCAGCAGTTTTGGGCGGCTGGGACAGCTCACAGATACGCAGTATTTT
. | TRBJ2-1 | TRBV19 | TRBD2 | CASTNRGGRAAEQFF | TGTGCCAGTACCAATCGGGGCGGGAGGGCAGCTGAGCAGTTCTTC
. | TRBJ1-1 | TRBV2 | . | CASSENRFLYGTEAFF | TGTGCCAGCAGTGAAAACAGGTTTCTGTACGGCACTGAAGCTTTCTTT
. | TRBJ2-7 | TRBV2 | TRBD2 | CASSSGPLAGGTYEQYF | TGTGCCAGCAGTAGCGGCCCTCTAGCGGGAGGTACCTACGAGCAGTACTTC
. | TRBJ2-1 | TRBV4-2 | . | CASSQDRARPLYNEQFF | TGTGCCAGCAGCCAAGATAGGGCAAGGCCTTTATACAATGAGCAGTTCTTC
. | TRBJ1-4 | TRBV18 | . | CASSPGQVEKLFF | TGTGCCAGCTCACCCGGCCAGGTTGAAAAACTGTTTTTT
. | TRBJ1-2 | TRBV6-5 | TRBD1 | CASSQGQGAHGYTF | TGTGCCAGCAGCCAAGGACAGGGGGCGCATGGCTACACCTTC
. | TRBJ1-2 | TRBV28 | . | CASSSHTSGYTF | TGTGCCAGCAGTTCCCATACCTCTGGCTACACCTTC
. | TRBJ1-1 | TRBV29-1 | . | CSVEGLGTEAFF | TGCAGCGTTGAAGGGTTGGGAACTGAAGCTTTCTTT
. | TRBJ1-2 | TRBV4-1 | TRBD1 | CASSQAGQGNYGYTF | TGCGCCAGCAGCCAGGCTGGACAGGGGAACTATGGCTACACCTTC
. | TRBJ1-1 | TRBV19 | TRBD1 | CASSRTGSTEAFF | TGTGCCAGTAGTCGGACAGGGTCCACTGAAGCTTTCTTT
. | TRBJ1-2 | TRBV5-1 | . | CASSLGGGDGYTF | TGCGCCAGCAGCTTGGGTGGGGGGGATGGCTACACCTTC
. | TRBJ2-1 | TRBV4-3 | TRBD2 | CASSQGVSSGRRDNEQFF | TGCGCCAGCAGCCAAGGCGTTAGCAGCGGGAGAAGGGACAATGAGCAGTTCTTC
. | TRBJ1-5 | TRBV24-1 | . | CATSDGGNNQPQHF | TGTGCCACCAGTGATGGGGGGAACAATCAGCCCCAGCATTTT
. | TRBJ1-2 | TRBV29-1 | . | CSPEVGVQGYTF | TGCAGCCCCGAGGTTGGGGTACAGGGCTACACCTTC
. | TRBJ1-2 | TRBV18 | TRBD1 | CASSPGTAYGYTF | TGTGCCAGCTCCCCCGGGACAGCCTATGGCTACACCTTC
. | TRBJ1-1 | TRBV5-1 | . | CASSLSPENTEAFF | TGCGCCAGCAGCTTGTCCCCAGAGAACACTGAAGCTTTCTTT
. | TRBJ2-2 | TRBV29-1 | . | CSVLGEAGTGELFF | TGCAGCGTCCTGGGTGAGGCGGGCACCGGGGAGCTGTTTTTT
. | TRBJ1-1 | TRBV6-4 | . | CASSDSPGRNTEAFF | TGTGCCAGCAGTGACTCCCCAGGGAGGAACACTGAAGCTTTCTTT
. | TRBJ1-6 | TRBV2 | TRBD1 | CASIGTGSYNSPLHF | TGTGCCAGCATCGGGACAGGGTCCTATAATTCACCCCTCCACTTT
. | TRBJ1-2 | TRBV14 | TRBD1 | CASSFRGLSGYTF | TGTGCCAGCAGCTTCAGGGGGCTCAGTGGCTACACCTTC
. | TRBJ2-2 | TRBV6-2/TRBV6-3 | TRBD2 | CASSYPGLAGWTGELFF | TGTGCCAGCAGTTACCCTGGACTAGCGGGATGGACTGGGGAGCTGTTTTTT
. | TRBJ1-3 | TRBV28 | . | CASSLSTPDRGNTIYF | TGTGCCAGCAGTTTATCCACCCCGGACAGAGGAAACACCATATATTTT
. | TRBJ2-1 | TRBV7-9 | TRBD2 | CASSLDGTTNNEQFF | TGTGCCAGCAGCTTAGACGGGACTACAAACAATGAGCAGTTCTTC
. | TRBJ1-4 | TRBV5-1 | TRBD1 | CARMDRGGEKLFF | TGCGCCAGGATGGACAGGGGAGGGGAAAAACTGTTTTTT
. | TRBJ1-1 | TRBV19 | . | CASSIGTPNTEAFF | TGTGCCAGTAGTATTGGGACACCCAACACTGAAGCTTTCTTT
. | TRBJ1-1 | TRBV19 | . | CASMEGVTEAFF | TGTGCCAGTATGGAGGGGGTCACTGAAGCTTTCTTT
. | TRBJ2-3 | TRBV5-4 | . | CASRRSGTDTQYF | TGTGCCAGCAGGCGTTCCGGGACAGATACGCAGTATTTT
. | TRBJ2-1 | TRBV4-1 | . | CASSWGSFSYNEQFF | TGCGCCAGCAGCTGGGGTAGCTTCTCCTACAATGAGCAGTTCTTC
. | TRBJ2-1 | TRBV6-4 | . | CASSEGSSNEQFF | TGTGCCAGCAGTGAGGGGTCTTCTAATGAGCAGTTCTTC
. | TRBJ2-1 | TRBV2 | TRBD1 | CASSEGPRGTGPYNEQFF | TGTGCCAGCAGTGAAGGACCCCGTGGGACAGGCCCCTACAATGAGCAGTTCTTC